Presented here are 20 T cell receptor beta chains from one specimen sequenced in a study of blood T cell repertoires in COVID-19. Clones were read by immunoSEQ multiplex PCR, and TCRdb kept only the in-frame ones, dropping some. The top ten clones hold roughly 9% of a sample with around 140,000 clones, 75% to 80% of them seen once. Input material: peripheral blood. Receptor source: a woman in her 50s with active or convalescent COVID-19.

This clone was observed a few times. CDR3 loop: CASNRGDNSPLHF. DNA for the CDR3: TGTGCCAGCAACCGGGGGGATAATTCACCCCTCCACTTT. The chain recombines TRBV9 with TRBJ1-6; D possibly corresponds to TRBD1 (5 bases). V was cut by 6 bases and J by 5 bases, with 9 bases left in between. Looked up from germline, CDR1 is SGDLS and CDR2 is YYNGEE. The CDR3 has 13 residues.

V usage is TRBV5-1 and J usage is TRBJ2-3; 8 positions agree with TRBD2. V lost 2 bases to trimming and J lost 4 bases; unmatched junction nucleotides: 6. CDR1 SGHRS and CDR2 YFSETQ come from the germline V gene. CDR3 length equals 15 residues. CDR3 sequence (DNA): TGCGCCAGCAGCTTTGCGTCGGGAGGGCCAGATACGCAGTATTTT. This sequence encodes CASSFASGGPDTQYF. Together with reference TRBV5-1 and TRBJ2-3, the CDR3 gives the full variable domain: KAGVTQTPRYLIKTRGQQVTLSCSPISGHRSVSWYQQTPGQGLQFLFEYFSETQRNKGNFPGRFSGRQFSNSRSEMNVSTLELGDSALYLCASSFASGGPDTQYFGPGTRLTVL.

This sequence joins TRBV30 and TRBJ2-1; TRBD2 agrees at 11 bases. The V gene end was trimmed by 7 bases and the J gene end by 7 bases; junction bases not matched to a gene: 12. Germline assignment: CDR1 GTSNPN and CDR2 SVGIG (reference sequence). There are 15 residues in the CDR3. CDR3 amino acids: CALKASGGQGNEQFF. The CDR3 DNA follows: TGTGCCTTAAAGGCTAGCGGGGGGCAGGGGAATGAGCAGTTCTTC.

This clone was detected a few times. The chain has TRBV5-5 and TRBJ1-5; 7 bases match TRBD1. The V gene end was trimmed by 1 base and the J gene end by 4 bases; junction bases not matched to a gene: 8. There are 16 residues in the CDR3. Germline V lookup: CDR1 SGHKS, CDR2 YYEKEE (reference sequence). The CDR3 DNA is TGTGCCAGCAGCTTGAATAGGGCAGGGGGGAATCAGCCCCAGCATTTT. Translating gives CASSLNRAGGNQPQHF.

The chain links TRBV27 to TRBJ1-1; tentative D call: TRBD1 (5 bases). The germline V and J ends were trimmed by 4 bases and 1 base, with 10 bases remaining between them. Germline V gives CDR1 MNHEY, CDR2 SMNVEV (reference sequence). This CDR3 spans 14 amino acids. CDR3 sequence reads: CASSYRGQNTEAFF. The CDR3 bases are TGTGCCAGCAGTTATAGGGGCCAGAACACTGAAGCTTTCTTT.

The genes are TRBV5-1 and TRBJ1-1, with a possible D match to TRBD1 (6 bases). Per the germline V gene, CDR1 is SGHRS and CDR2 is YFSETQ. This CDR3 contains 14 residues. V shed 0 bases and J shed 0 bases, with 6 bases lying between them. The CDR3 protein is CASSLGDMNTEAFF. Here the CDR3 DNA reads TGCGCCAGCAGCTTGGGGGACATGAACACTGAAGCTTTCTTT.

V usage is TRBV6-5 and J usage is TRBJ2-5; 10 positions agree with TRBD1. Per germline, CDR1 MNHEY and CDR2 SVGAGI. V gave up 0 bases and J gave up 7 bases; unmatched junction bases: 5. This CDR3 comprises 15 residues. CDR3 protein: CASSYSYRDRGTQYF. The DNA for the CDR3 is TGTGCCAGCAGTTACTCGTACCGGGACAGGGGGACCCAGTACTTC.

This chain joins TRBV27 and TRBJ1-2, with 12 bases identical to TRBD1. The ends lost 7 bases at V and 4 bases at J; junction bases unmatched: 10. This CDR3 contains 16 residues. Per the germline V gene, CDR1 is MNHEY and CDR2 is SMNVEV (reference sequence). The CDR3 nucleotides are TGTGCCAGCAAAATAAGGGGACAGGGGGCCAGCTATGGCTACACCTTC. Encoded protein: CASKIRGQGASYGYTF.

The V gene is TRBV3-1 (or the pseudogene TRBV3-2), the J gene TRBJ1-1; TRBD1 aligns across 7 bases. This CDR3 spans 14 amino acids. Germline trimming cut 4 bases from V and 0 bases from J; bases unmatched to any gene: 2. From germline, CDR1 is LGHDT and CDR2 YNNKEL (reference sequence). The CDR3 sequence is CASSRQGMNTEAFF. The CDR3 DNA follows: TGTGCCAGCAGCCGACAGGGTATGAACACTGAAGCTTTCTTT.

V usage is TRBV5-1 and J usage is TRBJ2-7; 10 bases are shared with TRBD2. In germline, CDR1 is SGHRS, CDR2 YFSETQ. With V trimmed by 0 bases and J by 7 bases, 7 bases remained unmatched. This CDR3 region has 15 residues. CDR3 coding DNA: TGCGCCAGCAGCTTGGCGGCTAGCGGGAGCGGAGAGCAGTACTTC. Translation: CASSLAASGSGEQYF.

This clone was found once. This rearrangement joins TRBV4-1 to TRBJ1-1, with D possibly being TRBD1 (6 bases). The CDR3 is made up of 16 amino acids. Trimming cost V 0 bases and J 11 bases, with 22 bases left between them. The germline V gene has CDR1 MGHRA and CDR2 YSYEKL. This CDR3 is CASSQDWSGAAVRAFF. The CDR3 DNA is TGCGCCAGCAGCCAAGATTGGTCAGGGGCCGCGGTTAGGGCTTTCTTT.

The rearrangement joins TRBV6-6 to TRBJ1-5; D unclear. V was cut by 8 bases and J by 4 bases, with 12 bases left in between. Germline CDR1 is MNHNY and CDR2 is SVGAGI (reference sequence). The CDR3 length is 13 residues. The CDR3 bases are TGTGCCAGCTTAAGTGGCGGGAATCAGCCCCAGCATTTT. It translates to CASLSGGNQPQHF.

V usage is TRBV6-2 or TRBV6-3 and J usage is TRBJ1-1, with D perhaps TRBD1 (6 bases). CDR1 and CDR2 (germline): MNHEY, SVGEGT. The CDR3 has 16 residues. V lost 3 bases, J lost 2 bases, and 16 bases lay in between. The CDR3 DNA reads TGTGCCAGCAGTTATCCGACAGGTCTCCTTAACACTGAAGCTTTCTTT. Residues: CASSYPTGLLNTEAFF.

The chain uses TRBV19 and TRBJ1-5; the match to TRBD1 covers 10 bases. Germline V gene sequence: CDR1 LNHDA, CDR2 SQIVND (reference sequence). The CDR3 has 14 amino acids. V lost 8 bases, J lost 4 bases, and 5 bases stayed unmatched. For the CDR3, the DNA is TGTGCCAGTCGGGACAGGGGTAGTAATCAGCCCCAGCATTTT. This translates into CASRDRGSNQPQHF.

The chain has TRBV18 and TRBJ1-2, with TRBD1 matching 10 bases. The V gene end was trimmed by 5 bases and the J gene end by 8 bases; junction bases not matched to a gene: 14. This CDR3 is built from 16 residues. Germline CDR1 and CDR2: KGHSH and LQKENI. CDR3 coding DNA: TGTGCCAGCTCAACGACAGGGGGCTTCCTATCTCCGGGCTACACCTTC. It specifies CASSTTGGFLSPGYTF.

This CDR3 is CATVRDSTSNNQPQHF. The CDR3 region has the DNA TGTGCTACGGTCCGGGACAGCACATCGAACAATCAGCCCCAGCATTTT. The chain couples TRBV24-1 to TRBJ1-5, with 7 positions matching TRBD1. The CDR3 consists of 16 residues. From germline, CDR1 is KGHDR and CDR2 SFDVKD.

The CDR3 loop is CASKPTGDEQFF. Here the CDR3 DNA reads TGCGCCAGCAAACCGACAGGGGATGAGCAGTTCTTC. The chain recombines TRBV5-1 with TRBJ2-1; 8 bases match TRBD1. Germline CDR1 is SGHRS and CDR2 is YFSETQ. Trimming took 6 bases from V and 8 from J; bases not matched to a gene: 4. The CDR3 runs to 12 residues.

The V gene is TRBV19, the J gene TRBJ2-2; D might be TRBD1 (6 bases). The CDR3 is 13 residues long. V lost 6 bases and J 8 bases, leaving 13 bases between the germline ends. CDR1 is LNHDA, CDR2 SQIVND, per germline (reference sequence). The CDR3 coding sequence is TGTGCCAGTAGCCCGGCTCAGGGGGGGGAGCTGTTTTTT. Amino acids: CASSPAQGGELFF.

The chain couples TRBV21-1 to TRBJ1-1; the table calls TRBD1, which could not be checked here. TRBV21-1 constitutes a pseudogene. This CDR3 region has 16 residues. DNA for the CDR3: TGTGCCAGCAGCAAAGGTCCCGTAACGCAGGGCACTGAAGCTTTCTTT. Translated, it gives CASSKGPVTQGTEAFF.

The chain links TRBV28 to TRBJ1-1, with 7 bases fitting TRBD1. Germline V gene data show CDR1 as MDHEN and CDR2 as SYDVKM. The CDR3 is 12 amino acids. Unmatched junction bases numbered 4, after V lost 8 bases and J lost 4 bases. This CDR3 is CASQTGSTEAFF. CDR3 sequence (DNA): TGTGCCAGCCAGACAGGGAGCACTGAAGCTTTCTTT.